The 3 T cell receptor beta chains reported below all come from one sample, sequenced in a study of CD8+ T cells in alopecia areata. RNA extraction and reverse transcription yielded cDNA as sequencing template. Only in-frame clones appear in the TCRdb table, and some are missing; sequencing was by immunoSEQ multiplex PCR. The sample includes 150,000 or so clones, 58% seen only once; the top ten take 16%. The treatment here: oral pan-JAK inhibitor, 5-10 mg twice daily. The sample here was CD4+ T cells sorted from blood, taken between weeks 55 and 65, from a patient treated with tofacitinib. These receptors all stem from a human donor with alopecia areata.

This clone was counted between two and nine times. Other DNA sequences in the sample encode the same CDR3. The J gene is TRBJ1-2, the V gene TRBV30, with TRBD1 matching 7 bases. Germline CDR1 reads GTSNPN; CDR2 reads SVGIG (reference sequence). V was pared by 2 bases and J by 1 base, with 4 bases of the junction left unmatched. This CDR3 contains 14 residues. CDR3 sequence: CAWSRDSSNYGYTF. The CDR3, as DNA: TGTGCCTGGAGTCGGGACAGCAGTAACTATGGCTACACCTTC.

This clone has just one count. This clone may be a read error of a much larger clone one base away. This sequence joins TRBV4-2 and TRBJ2-2; 8 bases agree with TRBD1. This CDR3 contains 14 residues. The germline CDR1 and CDR2 sequences are LGHNA and YNFKEQ. Trimming at V came to 5 bases and at J to 1 base, leaving 0 bases not matched to a gene. Here the CDR3 reads CASSDRGNTGELFF. DNA for the CDR3: TGTGCCAGCAGCGACAGGGGGAACACCGGGGAGCTGTTTTTT.

The V call is TRBV6-5, the J call TRBJ2-2, with D uncertain. This CDR3 contains 16 residues. Trimming cost V 0 bases and J 2 bases, with 10 bases left between them. The germline CDR1 and CDR2 sequences are MNHEY and SVGAGI. The CDR3 DNA sequence: TGTGCCAGCAGTTACTCGACAATCGAAAACACCGGGGAGCTGTTTTTT. Its protein product is CASSYSTIENTGELFF.